The clone carrying this T cell receptor (beta chain) was seen repeatedly, ten times or more. The antigen is undetermined. Using unique molecular identifiers, the investigators prepared the TCRbeta library. MiXCR, applied by TCRdb to the PCR reads, yields one record per CDR3 protein. The sample has roughly 70,000 distinct CDR3 sequences; approximately 5% are singletons. The sample belongs to a study of T-cell reconstitution after alpha-beta-depleted transplantation in children. Study-wide points: TCRbeta diversity was high at day 60 in some patients (a result of surviving recipient T cells and thymic progenitors). T-cell counts and diversity were attributed mostly to newly produced T cells one year after transplant. About two months after transplant, alpha-beta T cells reportedly came from several hundred expanded graft clones.

Germline V gene data show CDR1 as SGHRS and CDR2 as YFSETQ. The CDR3 totals 15 residues. The V segment lost 4 bases and the J segment 6 bases; nucleotides outside the gene matches: 10. Here the sequenced sample was PBMCs, mostly from graft donor cells, taken 180 days after TCRalphabeta/CD19-depleted stem cell transplant. This sequence was found in a boy younger than two who had a stem cell transplant for acute myeloid leukemia, so the T cells may come from the graft donor. The chain combines TRBV5-1 with TRBJ2-3, with 8 bases aligning to TRBD1. The CDR3 DNA follows: TGCGCCAGCAGCCCGGACAGGGTAGGCTTGGATACGCAGTATTTT. It codes for CASSPDRVGLDTQYF.